This TCR beta chain was recorded in a study of regulatory T cells in long-lasting Graves disease. Assembly of TCR beta libraries relied on iRepertoire HTBI primers together with Arm-PCR of CDR3 regions. TCRdb processed the multiplex PCR reads anew with MiXCR; each CDR3 protein has one entry. This table holds hundreds of thousands of distinct CDR3 sequences, about 14% found once. The time point here: newly diagnosed GD, antithyroid drugs for less than 3 months. RNA extracted from PBMCs served as the sequencing template. This clonotype has a count of ten or more. This same sample was also part of a study on T cells in Graves' hyperthyroidism and ophthalmopathy. That investigation notes: Patients with uncontrolled infections, other autoimmune diseases, pregnancy or lactation were excluded. During a first-round RT-PCR of the TCR CDR3, the HTBI primer set was used.

The material sequenced was peripheral blood mononuclear cells (PBMCs), taken at new diagnosis, from a patient treated with antithyroid drugs. This TCR derives from a man aged 25 to 45 with Graves disease.

The CDR3 reads CSAREKKTQYF. In DNA, the CDR3 is TGCAGTGCTAGAGAGAAGAAGACCCAGTACTTC. The rearrangement joins TRBV20-1 to TRBJ2-5; D remains ambiguous. V dropped 0 bases and J dropped 6 bases, with 5 bases sitting between them. The CDR3 covers 11 residues. Germline V gene lookup returns CDR1 DFQATT and CDR2 SNEGSKA (reference sequence).